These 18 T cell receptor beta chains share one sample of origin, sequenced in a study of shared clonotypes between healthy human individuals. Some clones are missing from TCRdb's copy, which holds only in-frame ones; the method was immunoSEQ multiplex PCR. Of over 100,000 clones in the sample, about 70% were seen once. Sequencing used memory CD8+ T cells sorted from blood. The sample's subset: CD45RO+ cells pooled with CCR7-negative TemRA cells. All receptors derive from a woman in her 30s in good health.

DNA of the CDR3: TGTGCCAGCAGCCTCTCGGCCACACCTAGCACAGATACGCAGTATTTT. As protein: CASSLSATPSTDTQYF. The chain combines TRBV14 with TRBJ2-3, with D uncertain. V was pared by 4 bases and J by 0 bases, with 14 bases between. The CDR3 consists of 16 residues. Germline lookup yields CDR1 SGHDN and CDR2 FVKESK.

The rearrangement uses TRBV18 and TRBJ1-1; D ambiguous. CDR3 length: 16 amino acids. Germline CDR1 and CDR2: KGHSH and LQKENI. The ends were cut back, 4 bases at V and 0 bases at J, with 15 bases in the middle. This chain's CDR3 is CASSLMNSPMNTEAFF. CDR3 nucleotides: TGTGCCAGCTCACTAATGAACAGTCCCATGAACACTGAAGCTTTCTTT.

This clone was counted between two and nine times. The CDR3 loop reads CASSVAGTDETQYF. Written as DNA, the CDR3 is TGTGCCAGCAGCGTAGCGGGGACCGATGAGACCCAGTACTTC. V is TRBV9 and J is TRBJ2-5; D assignment may be TRBD1 or TRBD2 (5 bases each). Trimming shortened V by 0 bases and J by 5 bases, and 11 bases separated the two germline ends. The germline V gene encodes CDR1 SGDLS and CDR2 YYNGEE. The CDR3 totals 14 residues.

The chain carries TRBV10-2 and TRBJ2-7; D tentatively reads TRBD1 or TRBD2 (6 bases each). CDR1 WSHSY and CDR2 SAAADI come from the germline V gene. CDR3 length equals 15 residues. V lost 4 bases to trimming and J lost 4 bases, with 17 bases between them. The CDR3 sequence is CASSVDRTSLYEQYF. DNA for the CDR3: TGCGCCAGCAGTGTGGACAGAACTAGCTTATACGAGCAGTACTTC.

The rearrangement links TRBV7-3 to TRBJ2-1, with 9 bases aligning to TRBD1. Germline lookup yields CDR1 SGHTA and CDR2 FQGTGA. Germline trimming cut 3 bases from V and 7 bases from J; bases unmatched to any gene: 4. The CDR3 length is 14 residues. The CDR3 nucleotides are TGTGCCAGCAGCTTGGGACAGGGTAAGAATGAGCAGTTCTTC. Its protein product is CASSLGQGKNEQFF.

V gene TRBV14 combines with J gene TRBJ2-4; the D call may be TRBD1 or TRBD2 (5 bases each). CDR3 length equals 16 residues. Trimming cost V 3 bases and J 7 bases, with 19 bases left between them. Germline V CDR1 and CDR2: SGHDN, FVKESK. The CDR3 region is CASSHKTAGTINIQYF. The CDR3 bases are TGTGCCAGCAGCCATAAAACGGCCGGGACGATTAACATTCAGTACTTC.

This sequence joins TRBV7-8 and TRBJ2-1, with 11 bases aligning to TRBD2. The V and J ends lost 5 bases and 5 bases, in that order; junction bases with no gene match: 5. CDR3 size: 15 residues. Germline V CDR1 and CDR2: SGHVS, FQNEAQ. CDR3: CASSLLAGGDNEQFF. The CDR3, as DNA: TGTGCCAGCAGCCTCCTAGCGGGAGGTGACAATGAGCAGTTCTTC.

In nucleotides, the CDR3 is TGTGCCTGGAGTACCGGGACGGGAACAACTGAAGCTTTCTTT. This gives the protein CAWSTGTGTTEAFF. This chain connects TRBV30 to TRBJ1-1; tentatively, D is TRBD1 (5 bases). The CDR3 consists of 14 residues. The ends were cut back, 2 bases at V and 5 bases at J, with 15 bases in the middle. Germline CDR1 is GTSNPN and CDR2 is SVGIG (reference sequence).

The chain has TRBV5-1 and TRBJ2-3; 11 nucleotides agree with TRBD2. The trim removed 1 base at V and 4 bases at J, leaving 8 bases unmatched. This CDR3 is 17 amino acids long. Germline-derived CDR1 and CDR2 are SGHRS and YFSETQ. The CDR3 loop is CASSLFGTSGFADTQYF. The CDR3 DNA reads TGCGCCAGCAGCTTGTTCGGGACTAGCGGTTTTGCAGATACGCAGTATTTT.

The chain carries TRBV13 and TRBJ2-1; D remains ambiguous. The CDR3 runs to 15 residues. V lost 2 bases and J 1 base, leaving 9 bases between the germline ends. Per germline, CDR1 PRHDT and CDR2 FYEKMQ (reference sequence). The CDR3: CASSLSSGSYNEQFF. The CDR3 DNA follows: TGTGCCAGCAGCTTAAGCTCCGGGTCCTACAATGAGCAGTTCTTC.

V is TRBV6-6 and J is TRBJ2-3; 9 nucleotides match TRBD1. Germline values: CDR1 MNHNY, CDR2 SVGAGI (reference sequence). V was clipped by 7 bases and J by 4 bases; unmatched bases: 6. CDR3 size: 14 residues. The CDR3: CASTGQGGSDTQYF. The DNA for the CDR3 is TGTGCCAGCACGGGACAGGGAGGATCAGATACGCAGTATTTT.

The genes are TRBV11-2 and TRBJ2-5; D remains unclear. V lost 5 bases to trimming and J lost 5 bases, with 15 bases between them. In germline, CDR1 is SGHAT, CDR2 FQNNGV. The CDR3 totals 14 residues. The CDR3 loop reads CASSLTHGVETQYF. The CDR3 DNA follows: TGTGCCAGCAGCCTGACTCATGGGGTGGAGACCCAGTACTTC.

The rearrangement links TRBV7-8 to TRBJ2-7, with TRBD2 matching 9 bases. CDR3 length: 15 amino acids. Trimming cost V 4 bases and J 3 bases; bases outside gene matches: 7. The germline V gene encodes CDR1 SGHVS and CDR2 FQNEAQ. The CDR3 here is CASSSRDSGSYEQYF. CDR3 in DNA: TGTGCCAGCAGCTCCAGAGATAGCGGGAGCTACGAGCAGTACTTC.

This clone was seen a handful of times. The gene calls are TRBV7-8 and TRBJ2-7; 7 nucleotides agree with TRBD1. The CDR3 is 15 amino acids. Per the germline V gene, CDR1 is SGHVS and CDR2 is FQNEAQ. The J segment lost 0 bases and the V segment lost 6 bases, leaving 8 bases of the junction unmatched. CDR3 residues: CASRPDRASSYEQYF. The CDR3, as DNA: TGTGCCAGCAGGCCAGACAGGGCCTCCTCCTACGAGCAGTACTTC.

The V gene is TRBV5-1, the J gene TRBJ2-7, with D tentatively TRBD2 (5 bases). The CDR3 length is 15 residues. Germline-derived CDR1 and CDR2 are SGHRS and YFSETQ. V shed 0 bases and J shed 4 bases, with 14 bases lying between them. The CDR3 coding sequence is TGCGCCAGCAGCTTGGGGCGAGGGAGTAGGTACGAGCAGTACTTC. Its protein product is CASSLGRGSRYEQYF.

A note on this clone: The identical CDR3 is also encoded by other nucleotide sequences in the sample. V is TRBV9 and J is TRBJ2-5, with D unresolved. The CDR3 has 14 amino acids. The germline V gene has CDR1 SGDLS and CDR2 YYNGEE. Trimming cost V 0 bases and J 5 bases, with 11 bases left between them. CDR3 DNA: TGTGCCAGCAGCGTAGGTGGGTCGGGTGAGACCCAGTACTTC. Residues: CASSVGGSGETQYF. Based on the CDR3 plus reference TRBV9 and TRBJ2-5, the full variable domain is DSGVTQTPKHLITATGQRVTLRCSPRSGDLSVYWYQQSLDQGLQFLIQYYNGEERAKGNILERFSAQQFPDLHSELNLSSLELGDSALYFCASSVGGSGETQYFGPGTRLLVL.

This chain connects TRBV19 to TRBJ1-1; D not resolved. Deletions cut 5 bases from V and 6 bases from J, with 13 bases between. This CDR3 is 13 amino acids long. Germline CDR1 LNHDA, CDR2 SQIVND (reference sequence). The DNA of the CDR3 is TGTGCCAGTAGTCCAGAGGCGAGCGCTGAAGCTTTCTTT. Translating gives CASSPEASAEAFF.

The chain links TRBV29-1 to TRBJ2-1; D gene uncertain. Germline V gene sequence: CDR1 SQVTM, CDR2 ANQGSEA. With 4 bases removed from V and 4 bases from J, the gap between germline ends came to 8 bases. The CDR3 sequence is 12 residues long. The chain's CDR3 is CSVVGPYNEQFF. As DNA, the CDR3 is TGCAGCGTTGTCGGGCCATACAATGAGCAGTTCTTC.